This T cell receptor (beta chain) was found in a study of siplizumab effects on memory and regulatory T cells. Study-wide results and limits: Naive T cells looked more diverse than memory cells, and they looked like major contributors to the alloresponse. Among mappable alloreactive CD4+ clones, the Treg-derived fraction averaged 68.8% with siplizumab versus less than 35% in controls. Many proliferating CD4+ or CD8+ clones remained unclassified. Roughly 80-95% of them could not be assigned either a naive or a memory phenotype.

Assay used: immunoSEQ multiplex PCR; TCRdb lists only in-frame clones, some missing. The sample consists of 70,000 or so clones, about 90% of them appearing once. Looked up from germline, CDR1 is MGHRA and CDR2 is YSYEKL. V was trimmed by 0 bases and J by 2 bases, leaving 13 bases between them. This CDR3 spans 16 amino acids. This clone was counted only a few times. Its antigen is as yet unknown. The source of this sequence is a human donor in good health. The chain links TRBV4-1 to TRBJ1-1, with D maybe TRBD1 (5 bases). The sequenced sample was CD8+ T cells sorted from blood. CDR3 DNA sequence: TGCGCCAGCAGCCAAGAAAGCCTGACAGCAAACACTGAAGCTTTCTTT. Encoded protein: CASSQESLTANTEAFF.